Shown below are 23 T cell receptor beta chains from a single sample sequenced in a study of blood T cell repertoires in COVID-19. Clones were read by immunoSEQ multiplex PCR, and TCRdb kept only the in-frame ones, dropping some. This sample has roughly 68,000 clones, with 87% found just once. Sequenced: peripheral blood. The receptors come from a man aged 45-65 years with active COVID-19.

The chain combines TRBV6-5 with TRBJ2-7, with 7 bases fitting TRBD2. The V segment lost 3 bases and the J segment 5 bases; nucleotides outside the gene matches: 10. The CDR3 is 15 residues long. Germline assignment: CDR1 MNHEY and CDR2 SVGAGI. CDR3 DNA sequence: TGTGCCAGCAGTTATGAAACCATCGGGAGGAACGAGCAGTACTTC. This codes for CASSYETIGRNEQYF.

This chain connects TRBV10-1 to TRBJ1-2; TRBD1 might be the D (6 bases). Germline-derived CDR1 and CDR2 are WNHNN and SYGVQD (reference sequence). The CDR3 spans 15 residues. The V and J ends lost 7 bases and 2 bases respectively, with 17 bases between them. CDR3 sequence: CASNPQGHRNYGYTF. CDR3 DNA sequence: TGCGCCAGCAACCCTCAGGGACACCGAAACTATGGCTACACCTTC.

The gene calls are TRBV10-3 and TRBJ1-2, with D tentatively TRBD1 (5 bases). The V gene lost 4 bases and the J gene lost 4 bases, with 10 bases spanning the gap. The CDR3 runs 13 residues. Germline CDR1 reads ENHRY; CDR2 reads SYGVKD. In DNA, the CDR3 is TGTGCCATCAGTGGTCGGGGGACCTATGGCTACACCTTC. Translation: CAISGRGTYGYTF.

This rearrangement joins TRBV29-1 to TRBJ2-7; perhaps TRBD1 as D (6 bases). V shed 6 bases and J shed 2 bases, with 17 bases lying between them. This CDR3 spans 14 amino acids. Per the germline V gene, CDR1 is SQVTM and CDR2 is ANQGSEA. CDR3 region: CSVQGTSTTYEQYF. The DNA of the CDR3 is TGCAGCGTCCAAGGGACATCCACGACCTACGAGCAGTACTTC.

This chain connects TRBV13 to TRBJ2-7; TRBD1 is a possible D gene (6 bases). The CDR3 contains 15 residues. Trimming removed 5 bases at V and 3 bases at J, with 17 bases between. Looked up from germline, CDR1 is PRHDT and CDR2 is FYEKMQ (reference sequence). The CDR3 protein is CASSRLTDRNYEQYF. CDR3 sequence (DNA): TGTGCCAGCAGCCGGCTAACGGACAGAAACTACGAGCAGTACTTC.

This chain uses TRBV11-3 with TRBJ2-3; TRBD2 agrees at 11 bases. The germline gives CDR1 SGHNT, CDR2 YENEEA. This CDR3 is built from 16 residues. J gave up 3 bases and V 3 bases, and 5 bases lay outside the gene matches. The CDR3 protein is CASSLGIAGGTDTQYF. The CDR3 DNA follows: TGTGCCAGCAGCTTGGGAATAGCGGGAGGGACAGATACGCAGTATTTT.

This clone was seen a few times. The genes are TRBV30 and TRBJ2-2; 10 bases are shared with TRBD2. Germline CDR1 is GTSNPN and CDR2 is SVGIG (reference sequence). The CDR3 loop spans 14 amino acids. After removal of 5 bases from V and 1 base from J, the junction contained 1 base not matched to a gene. The CDR3 is CAWRTSGNTGELFF. CDR3 nucleotides: TGTGCCTGGCGGACTAGCGGGAACACCGGGGAGCTGTTTTTT.

The chain recombines TRBV18 with TRBJ1-5; 9 nucleotides align to TRBD1. This CDR3 is 17 amino acids long. CDR1 and CDR2 from the germline V gene are KGHSH and LQKENI. Trimming cost V 3 bases and J 1 base; bases outside gene matches: 7. The CDR3 coding sequence is TGTGCCAGCTCACCTACCGGGACAGGGTACAGCAATCAGCCCCAGCATTTT. Its translation: CASSPTGTGYSNQPQHF.

The chain joins TRBV11-2 to TRBJ2-5, with a weak D call TRBD2 (5 bases). The V gene lost 1 base and the J gene lost 1 base, with 19 bases spanning the gap. CDR1 is SGHAT, CDR2 FQNNGV, per germline. This CDR3 is built from 18 residues. The CDR3 region is CASSLVSDFLPFQETQYF. CDR3 coding DNA: TGTGCCAGCAGCTTAGTATCGGACTTCTTGCCCTTCCAAGAGACCCAGTACTTC.

The chain couples TRBV5-1 to TRBJ2-3; 8 bases line up with TRBD1. The CDR3 totals 14 residues. J was trimmed by 4 bases and V by 4 bases; bases with no gene match: 5. Germline assignment: CDR1 SGHRS and CDR2 YFSETQ. The CDR3 here is CASSLGQGPDTQYF. The CDR3 nucleotides are TGCGCCAGCAGCCTCGGACAGGGTCCAGATACGCAGTATTTT.

The chain is built from TRBV7-9 and TRBJ1-1; D remains ambiguous. The V gene's germline CDR1 is SEHNR and CDR2 FQNEAQ (reference sequence). With 1 base removed from V and 7 bases from J, the gap between germline ends came to 7 bases. This CDR3 has 12 amino acids. CDR3 sequence: CASSLGRGEAFF. CDR3 nucleotides: TGTGCCAGCAGCTTAGGCCGGGGTGAAGCTTTCTTT.

The J gene is TRBJ1-5, the V gene TRBV9, with D possibly TRBD1 on 5 matching bases. CDR1 is SGDLS, CDR2 YYNGEE, per germline. With 0 bases removed from V and 5 bases from J, the gap between germline ends came to 12 bases. The CDR3 extends over 15 amino acids. CDR3 protein: CASSVGAGTYQPQHF. In nucleotides, the CDR3 is TGTGCCAGCAGCGTAGGGGCAGGGACTTATCAGCCCCAGCATTTT.

This chain connects TRBV29-1 to TRBJ1-3, with 8 bases matching TRBD1. The CDR3 runs to 14 residues. The J segment lost 7 bases and the V segment lost 4 bases, leaving 9 bases of the junction unmatched. Germline CDR1 reads SQVTM; CDR2 reads ANQGSEA. The CDR3 here is CSVVGTGGFNTIYF. DNA of the CDR3: TGCAGCGTTGTAGGCACAGGGGGTTTCAACACCATATATTTT.

V usage is TRBV7-2 and J usage is TRBJ2-7; 11 bases agree with TRBD2. V lost 3 bases and J lost 3; bases outside the gene matches: 4. Germline values: CDR1 SGHTA, CDR2 FQGNSA. CDR3 length equals 15 residues. The DNA of the CDR3 is TGTGCCAGCAGCTTCCAAGGGACTAGCGGCTACGAGCAGTACTTC. Translating it yields CASSFQGTSGYEQYF.

The chain uses TRBV4-2 and TRBJ1-1; D remains unclear. V was cut by 8 bases and J by 5 bases, with 18 bases left in between. CDR3 length: 14 residues. Germline loops: CDR1 LGHNA, CDR2 YNFKEQ. The CDR3 protein is CASARQEVGTEAFF. In DNA form, the CDR3 reads TGTGCCAGCGCCAGGCAGGAGGTGGGAACTGAAGCTTTCTTT.

V is TRBV6-5 and J is TRBJ2-3; 7 positions match TRBD1. The CDR3 totals 14 residues. Germline V CDR1 and CDR2: MNHEY, SVGAGI. V shed 7 bases and J 3 bases; nucleotides not matched to a gene: 7. CDR3 sequence reads: CASKRQGVTDTQYF. The CDR3 DNA sequence: TGTGCCAGCAAGAGGCAGGGGGTAACAGATACGCAGTATTTT.

V and J are TRBV18 and TRBJ1-1, with no clear D. V gave up 3 bases and J gave up 4 bases, with 12 bases separating them. This CDR3 comprises 14 residues. CDR1 is KGHSH and CDR2 is LQKENI in the germline V gene. CDR3: CASSPGREATEAFF. The CDR3 DNA reads TGTGCCAGCTCACCGGGGAGGGAGGCCACTGAAGCTTTCTTT.

V usage is TRBV7-3 and J usage is TRBJ2-3, with D unresolved. Germline CDR1 SGHTA, CDR2 FQGTGA. Trimming took 9 bases from V and 1 from J, leaving 8 bases between them. This CDR3 has 12 residues. CDR3 protein: CASAAGTDTQYF. CDR3 coding DNA: TGTGCCAGTGCGGCGGGCACAGATACGCAGTATTTT.

This clone has a handful of counts. The gene calls are TRBV24-1 and TRBJ2-1, with TRBD2 identical over 7 bases. The germline V gene encodes CDR1 KGHDR and CDR2 SFDVKD. J lost 8 bases, V lost 5 bases, and 8 bases had no gene match. The CDR3 has 14 residues. The CDR3, as DNA: TGTGCCACCAGTGGCGGGGGAATGGGGCATGAGCAGTTCTTC. Its translation is CATSGGGMGHEQFF.

This clone was picked up many times. The V call is TRBV30, the J call TRBJ1-5; D call uncertain. Germline V gives CDR1 GTSNPN, CDR2 SVGIG (reference sequence). V gave up 3 bases and J gave up 7 bases, with 10 bases separating them. CDR3 length: 12 amino acids. The CDR3 sequence is CAWRGSGQPQHF. CDR3 in DNA: TGTGCCTGGAGGGGCTCCGGACAGCCCCAGCATTTT.

The chain has TRBV28 and TRBJ2-7, with D perhaps TRBD1 (6 bases). The germline V gene has CDR1 MDHEN and CDR2 SYDVKM. This CDR3 has 13 amino acids. V shed 6 bases and J shed 4 bases, with 13 bases lying between them. The CDR3: CASSKNQGYEQYF. The DNA of the CDR3 is TGTGCCAGCAGCAAAAACCAGGGGTACGAGCAGTACTTC.

This sequence joins TRBV28 and TRBJ1-5; D remains unclear. Germline V lookup: CDR1 MDHEN, CDR2 SYDVKM. This CDR3 is 13 amino acids long. The ends were cut back, 6 bases at V and 7 bases at J, with 13 bases in the middle. For the CDR3, the DNA is TGTGCCAGCAGCTTCACAGTGAACCAGCCCCAGCATTTT. Its protein is CASSFTVNQPQHF.

V is TRBV27 and J is TRBJ1-2, with TRBD1 as a possible D gene (6 bases). Germline loops: CDR1 MNHEY, CDR2 SMNVEV (reference sequence). V gave up 5 bases and J gave up 4 bases, with 8 bases separating them. This CDR3 contains 12 residues. In nucleotides, the CDR3 is TGTGCCAGCAGTATACAGGGCTATGGCTACACCTTC. Encoded protein: CASSIQGYGYTF.